This T cell receptor beta chain appears in the sequencing data of a study of OX40 agonist ivuxolimab in advanced cancers. Study-level information: Of mixed ages from about 23 to 85 and averaging about 60 years, the group was almost 85% male. A partial response was reached by three patients: one with hepatocellular carcinoma and two with cutaneous melanoma. Whole-study findings and limits: The mean number of expanded clones was higher in CD8+ T cells than in CD4+. Normalized expansion of T-cell clones was also low for some nonresponders.

Sequencing used immunoSEQ multiplex PCR; TCRdb keeps in-frame clones, though not all of them. The profile shows tens of thousands of clones, more than 70% of them singletons. Concerning this clone: Antigen unknown.

This CDR3 is built from 12 residues. Trimming cost V 5 bases and J 5 bases, with 8 bases left between them. CDR1 SGHRS and CDR2 YFSETQ come from the germline V gene. This chain uses TRBV5-1 with TRBJ2-1; no clear D. This clonotype was sampled from an adult with an advanced solid tumor such as melanoma, head and neck, liver or kidney cancer. The starting material was CD4+ or CD8+ T cells sorted from blood, obtained in a trial of the OX40 agonist ivuxolimab. The CDR3 loop is CASRDPDNEQFF. In nucleotides, the CDR3 is TGCGCCAGCAGGGACCCCGACAATGAGCAGTTCTTC.